The following is a TCR beta chain sequence with its context. Antigen: not known. This specimen belongs to a study of OX40 agonist ivuxolimab in advanced cancers. Study-wide results and limits: Also showing low normalized T-cell clonal expansion were some of the nonresponders.

Profiling relied on immunoSEQ multiplex PCR, and the TCRdb table lists in-frame clones only, not all of them. The sample yields 100,000 or so clones, under 95% seen once. The CDR3 consists of 16 residues. J gave up 1 base and V 4 bases, and 4 bases lay outside the gene matches. CDR1 is GTSNPN, CDR2 SVGIG, per germline (reference sequence). Anyone with autoimmune disease history or systemic immunosuppression was excluded. This sequence was found in an adult with an advanced solid tumor such as melanoma, head and neck, liver or kidney cancer. This sequence joins TRBV30 and TRBJ2-3; 14 bases match TRBD2. Here the sequenced sample was CD4+ or CD8+ T cells sorted from blood, taken in a trial of the OX40 agonist ivuxolimab. The CDR3 is CAWTLGLAGGTDTQYF. The DNA of the CDR3 is TGTGCCTGGACCTTGGGACTAGCGGGAGGCACAGATACGCAGTATTTT.